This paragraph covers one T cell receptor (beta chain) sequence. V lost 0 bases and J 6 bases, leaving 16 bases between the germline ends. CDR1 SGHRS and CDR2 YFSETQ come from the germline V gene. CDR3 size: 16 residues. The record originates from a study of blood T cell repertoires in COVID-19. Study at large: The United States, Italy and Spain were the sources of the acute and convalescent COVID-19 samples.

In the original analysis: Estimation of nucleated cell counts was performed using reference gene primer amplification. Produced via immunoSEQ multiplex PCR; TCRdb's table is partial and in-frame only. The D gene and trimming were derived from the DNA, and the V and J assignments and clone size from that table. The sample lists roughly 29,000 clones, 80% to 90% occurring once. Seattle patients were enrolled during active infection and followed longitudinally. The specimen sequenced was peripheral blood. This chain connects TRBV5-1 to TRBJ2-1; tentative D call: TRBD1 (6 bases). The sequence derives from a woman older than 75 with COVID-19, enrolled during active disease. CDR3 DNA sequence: TGCGCCAGCAGCTTGGTCCTGGGGGCCGGTACCAATGAGCAGTTCTTC. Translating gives CASSLVLGAGTNEQFF. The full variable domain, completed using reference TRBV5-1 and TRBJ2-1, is KAGVTQTPRYLIKTRGQQVTLSCSPISGHRSVSWYQQTPGQGLQFLFEYFSETQRNKGNFPGRFSGRQFSNSRSEMNVSTLELGDSALYLCASSLVLGAGTNEQFFGPGTRLTVL.